The sample holds a few counts of the clone carrying this T cell receptor (beta chain). Its antigen is unidentified. TCRdb reprocessed the reads via MiXCR and lists one record per CDR3 protein. The top ten hold 12% of the sample, which has some 900,000 distinct CDR3 sequences, over 25% seen once. The sample originates from a study of T cell repertoires in cytomegalovirus infection. Across the study: CMV epitopes that were recently identified and HLA-C-restricted were used alongside well-studied HLA-B-restricted ones.

The J segment lost 6 bases and the V segment lost 6 bases, leaving 3 bases of the junction unmatched. This CDR3 has 13 residues. Germline V CDR1 and CDR2: LGHNA, YSLEER. Whole-study findings and limits: It was HLA-C-restricted CMV-specific TCR beta clonotypes that dominated the response ex vivo.

The sample here was cultured CD8+ T cells from PBMCs, taken from culture after CMV antigen stimulation. This chain connects TRBV4-3 to TRBJ2-1, with 9 bases identical to TRBD2. The receptor was derived from a human donor in good health (CMV status not recorded). Some clones in this sample may be carry-over from other donors' samples. CDR3 sequence: CASSAGGPNEQFF. CDR3 DNA sequence: TGCGCCAGCAGTGCGGGGGGGCCCAATGAGCAGTTCTTC.